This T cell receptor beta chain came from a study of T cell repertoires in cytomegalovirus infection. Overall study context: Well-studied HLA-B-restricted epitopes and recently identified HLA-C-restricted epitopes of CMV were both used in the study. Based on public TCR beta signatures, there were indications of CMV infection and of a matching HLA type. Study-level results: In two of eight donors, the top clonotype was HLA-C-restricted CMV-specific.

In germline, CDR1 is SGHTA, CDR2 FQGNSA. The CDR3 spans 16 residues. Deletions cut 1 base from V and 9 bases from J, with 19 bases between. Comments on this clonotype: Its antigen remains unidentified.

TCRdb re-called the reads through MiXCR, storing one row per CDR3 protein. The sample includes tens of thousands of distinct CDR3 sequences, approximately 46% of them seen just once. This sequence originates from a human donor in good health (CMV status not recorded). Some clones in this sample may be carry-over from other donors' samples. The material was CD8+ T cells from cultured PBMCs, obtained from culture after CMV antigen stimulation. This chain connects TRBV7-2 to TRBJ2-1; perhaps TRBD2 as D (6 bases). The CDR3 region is CASSLVNSRRAFEQFF. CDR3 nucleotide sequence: TGTGCCAGCAGCTTAGTGAATAGCAGGAGGGCCTTTGAGCAGTTCTTC.